The rows below give T cell receptor beta chains drawn from one sample of a study of T cell responses to AZD1222 COVID-19 vaccine. Method: immunoSEQ multiplex PCR; TCRdb's copy keeps in-frame clones and lacks some. The table lists under 250,000 clones, roughly 91% of them singletons. The source material was peripheral blood, sampled on day 0 of MenACWY control vaccination. These receptor sequences come from an adult in good health. The CDR3 runs from the conserved cysteine through the conserved F or W. A D gene is named only where the DNA matches it firmly. Not every row has a clone size; where given, it reads once, few, many or a size class.

>TRBJ1-2|TRBV5-8|14|-|-
TGTGCCAGCCGGCTCCCCGGATACCTCTATGGCTACACCTTC
CASRLPGYLYGYTF
>TRBJ1-2|TRBV5-1|12|-|-
TGCGCCAGCAGCATCGGCCCGAGTGGCTACACCTTC
CASSIGPSGYTF
>TRBJ1-3|TRBV6-6|13|-|-
TGTGCCAGCAGGGGCTTCTCTGGAAACACCATATATTTT
CASRGFSGNTIYF
>TRBJ2-2|TRBV3-1/TRBV3-2|14|-|-
TGTGCCAGCAGCCAAGGACAGAACACCGGGGAGCTGTTTTTT
CASSQGQNTGELFF
>TRBJ1-1|TRBV5-4|16|few|TRBD1
TGTGCCAGCAGCTGGGGTCGTGGGACAGGGACCGGTGAAGCTTTCTTT
CASSWGRGTGTGEAFF
>TRBJ1-3|TRBV7-2|16|-|TRBD1
TGTGCCAGCAGCTTAGCGGGCAGGGGGACCGGAAACACCATATATTTT
CASSLAGRGTGNTIYF
>TRBJ1-2|TRBV25-1|12|-|-
TGTGCCAGCAGTGAATGGTCCCGAGGCTACACCTTC
CASSEWSRGYTF
>TRBJ1-3|TRBV27|15|few|TRBD1
TGTGCCAGCAGGGGACAGGGGGCGGCTGGAAACACCATATATTTT
CASRGQGAAGNTIYF
>TRBJ2-1|TRBV11-3|12|-|-
TGTGCCAGCAGCTTAGGGCCCAATGAGCAGTTCTTC
CASSLGPNEQFF
>TRBJ2-2|TRBV11-3|15|-|TRBD1
TGTGCCAGCAGCCAGGGGGCTTCGAACACCGGGGAGCTGTTTTTT
CASSQGASNTGELFF
>TRBJ2-5|TRBV20-1|16|-|TRBD2
TGCAGTGCTAGTACCTCGATAGCGGGGGGGCTTGAGACCCAGTACTTC
CSASTSIAGGLETQYF
>TRBJ2-3|TRBV18|15|-|-
TGTGCCAGCTCACCGCCGGGACTGTCTGGGGATACGCAGTATTTT
CASSPPGLSGDTQYF
>TRBJ1-1|TRBV2|14|-|-
TGTGCCAGCAGCCTCCGTGGAGTCAACACTGAAGCTTTCTTT
CASSLRGVNTEAFF